Below are 12 T cell receptor beta chains sequenced from a single sample in a study of monozygotic twins with inflammatory bowel disease. Reanalyzing the 5' RACE reads, TCRdb keeps one entry per CDR3 protein, without DNA. The listing contains fewer than 550,000 distinct CDR3 sequences. The sample comprised blood. All receptors come from a human donor with ulcerative colitis or Crohn's disease, or a healthy co-twin of an affected twin (not recorded which).

V gene TRBV5-1 combines with J gene TRBJ2-3; TCRdb outputs TRBD2, but without DNA this stays unchecked. The CDR3 has 16 amino acids. Per the germline V gene, CDR1 is SGHRS and CDR2 is YFSETQ. The CDR3 region is CASSLAAGLVFYTQYF.

The rearrangement links TRBV19 to TRBJ1-1; TCRdb proposes TRBD1, but this gene call is untestable without DNA. The CDR3 runs 14 residues. Germline lookup yields CDR1 LNHDA and CDR2 SQIVND (reference sequence). Here the CDR3 reads CASSPATGSSEAFF.

The chain carries TRBV7-2 and TRBJ1-3. CDR1 SGHTA and CDR2 FQGNSA come from the germline V gene. CDR3 length equals 16 residues. This CDR3 is CASSLLARGTGNTIYF.

V usage is TRBV7-9 and J usage is TRBJ2-1; the TCRdb call, TRBD1, lacks DNA for checking. This CDR3 contains 15 residues. Germline lookup yields CDR1 SEHNR and CDR2 FQNEAQ (reference sequence). CDR3: CASSLRHETENEQFF.

V gene TRBV5-1 combines with J gene TRBJ2-2; TCRdb reports TRBD2, a call that lacks DNA to check it against. CDR3 size: 17 residues. Germline V gene lookup returns CDR1 SGHRS and CDR2 YFSETQ. This chain's CDR3 is CASSAIPLAANTGELCF.

The chain carries TRBV7-9 and TRBJ2-5. Germline CDR1 SEHNR, CDR2 FQNEAQ (reference sequence). This CDR3 comprises 12 residues. The CDR3 sequence is CASSSAQETQYF.

This rearrangement joins TRBV7-6 to TRBJ1-6. Germline loops: CDR1 SGHVS, CDR2 FNYEAQ. The CDR3 extends over 15 amino acids. CDR3 in amino acids: CASSVRGDPNSPLHF.

J is TRBJ1-6 and V is TRBV3-1. CDR3 length: 13 amino acids. The germline gives CDR1 LGHDT, CDR2 YNNKEL (reference sequence). CDR3 amino acids: CASSPDLDSPLHF. Based on the CDR3 plus reference TRBV3-1 and TRBJ1-6, the full variable domain is DTAVSQTPKYLVTQMGNDKSIKCEQNLGHDTMYWYKQDSKKFLKIMFSYNNKELIINETVPNRFSPKSPDKAHLNLHINSLELGDSAVYFCASSPDLDSPLHFGNGTRLTVT.

The genes are TRBV7-9 and TRBJ2-3; the TCRdb call, TRBD2, lacks DNA for checking. This CDR3 spans 16 amino acids. Germline CDR1 and CDR2: SEHNR and FQNEAQ (reference sequence). The chain's CDR3 is CASSLGAGRVTDTQYF.

CDR3 sequence: CASSLAQGAANEKLFF. This chain connects TRBV7-6 to TRBJ1-4; TCRdb calls TRBD1, which cannot be checked without DNA. This CDR3 contains 16 residues. CDR1 and CDR2 from the germline V gene are SGHVS and FNYEAQ. Together with reference TRBV7-6 and TRBJ1-4, the CDR3 gives the full variable domain: GAGVSQSPRYKVTKRGQDVALRCDPISGHVSLYWYRQALGQGPEFLTYFNYEAQQDKSGLPNDRFSAERPEGSISTLTIQRTEQRDSAMYRCASSLAQGAANEKLFFGSGTQLSVL.

This chain connects TRBV6-2 or TRBV6-3 to TRBJ2-3; without DNA, the TCRdb call of TRBD2 cannot be checked. Germline CDR1 and CDR2: MNHEY and SVGEGT. This CDR3 region has 15 residues. The CDR3 loop is CASRSQRKSTDTQYF.

The chain couples TRBV30 to TRBJ2-3; there is no DNA to check the TCRdb D call of TRBD1. CDR1 is GTSNPN and CDR2 is SVGIG in the germline V gene (reference sequence). This CDR3 contains 15 residues. Here the CDR3 reads CAWSVGDTSTDTQYF.